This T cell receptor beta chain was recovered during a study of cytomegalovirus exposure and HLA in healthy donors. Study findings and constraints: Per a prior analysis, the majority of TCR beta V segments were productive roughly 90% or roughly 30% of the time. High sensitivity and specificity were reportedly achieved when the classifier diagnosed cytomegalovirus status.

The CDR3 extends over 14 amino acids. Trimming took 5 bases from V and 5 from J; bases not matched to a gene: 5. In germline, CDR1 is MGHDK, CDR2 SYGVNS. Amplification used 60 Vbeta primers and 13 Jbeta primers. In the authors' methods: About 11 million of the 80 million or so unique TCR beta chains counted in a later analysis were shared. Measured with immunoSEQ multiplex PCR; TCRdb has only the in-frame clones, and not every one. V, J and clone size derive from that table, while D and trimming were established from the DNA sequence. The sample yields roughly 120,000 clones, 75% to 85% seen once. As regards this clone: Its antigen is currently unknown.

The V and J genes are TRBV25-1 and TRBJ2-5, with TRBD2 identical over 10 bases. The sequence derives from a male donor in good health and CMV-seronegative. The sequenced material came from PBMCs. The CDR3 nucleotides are TGTGCCAGCAGTCAAGCGGGAGGGGGGGAGACCCAGTACTTC. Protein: CASSQAGGGETQYF.